A selection of T cell receptor beta chains follows, all from one sample in a study of metastatic and nonmetastatic thyroid tumors. Using MiXCR, TCRdb re-called clones from the PCR reads. The top ten hold approximately 9.9% of the sample, which has approximately 17,000 clones, roughly a quarter seen once. The source material was blood. These receptors were collected from a male donor with papillary thyroid cancer or a benign thyroid nodule (not recorded which). Some clones in this sample may be carry-over from other donors' samples. Each CDR3 is given with its conserved first and last residue. D genes are given only for firm matches. For some rows the clone size is stated as once, few or many, or as a class when expanded; others skip it.

abundance	v_gene	j_gene	d_gene	CDR3aa	CDR3nt
-	TRBV20-1	TRBJ2-7	TRBD2	CSATSGISHEQYF	TGCAGTGCAACTAGCGGGATCTCCCACGAGCAGTACTTC
medium-sized	TRBV20-1	TRBJ2-7	-	CSANDVHEQYF	TGCAGTGCTAATGACGTTCACGAGCAGTACTTC
-	TRBV20-1	TRBJ2-3	-	CSARGAPLSSTDTQYF	TGCAGTGCTAGAGGTGCCCCTCTTTCTAGCACAGATACGCAGTATTTT
-	TRBV11-3	TRBJ2-1	TRBD1	CASSLSGGHNEQFF	TGTGCCAGCAGCTTATCAGGGGGCCACAATGAGCAGTTCTTC
medium-sized	TRBV9	TRBJ2-1	TRBD2	CASSHSMTAGAYNEQFF	TGTGCCAGCAGCCACTCAATGACAGCGGGAGCTTACAATGAGCAGTTCTTC
many	TRBV27	TRBJ2-3	-	CASSQPSGALTDTQYF	TGTGCCAGCAGTCAACCCTCAGGGGCCCTCACAGATACGCAGTATTTT
medium-sized	TRBV6-4	TRBJ2-2	-	CASSEEGGTGELFF	TGTGCCAGCAGTGAAGAAGGGGGCACCGGGGAGCTGTTTTTT
-	TRBV5-1	TRBJ2-3	-	CASSPGTRTSTDTQYF	TGCGCCAGCAGCCCTGGTACCAGGACTAGCACAGATACGCAGTATTTT
many	TRBV11-2	TRBJ2-2	-	CASSLMLTNTGELFF	TGTGCCAGCAGCTTAATGTTAACGAACACCGGGGAGCTGTTTTTT
medium-sized	TRBV11-2	TRBJ2-3	-	CASSLSSGADTQYF	TGTGCCAGCAGCTTGTCCAGTGGGGCAGATACGCAGTATTTT
few	TRBV7-9	TRBJ1-1	-	CASSSEGVSAFF	TGTGCCAGCAGCTCAGAGGGGGTATCTGCTTTCTTT